Presented here are 10 T cell receptor beta chains from one specimen sequenced in a study of T cells expressing NK-cell markers. TCRdb reprocessed the 5' RACE reads and keeps a single row for each CDR3 protein, giving no DNA. Its table lists roughly 120,000 distinct CDR3 sequences. Sequencing input: blood T cells: a sorted CD56 or NKG2C T cell subset, CD4+ or CD8+ T cells, or bulk PBMC T cells (not recorded which). Receptors originate from a woman aged 18 to 75 in good health.

The rearrangement joins TRBV7-6 to TRBJ2-1; the TRBD1 assignment by TCRdb is unverifiable without DNA. CDR1 and CDR2 (germline): SGHVS, FNYEAQ. There are 14 residues in the CDR3. CDR3: CASSLQPQTDEQFF. Complete variable domain (other parts from reference TRBV7-6 and TRBJ2-1): GAGVSQSPRYKVTKRGQDVALRCDPISGHVSLYWYRQALGQGPEFLTYFNYEAQQDKSGLPNDRFSAERPEGSISTLTIQRTEQRDSAMYRCASSLQPQTDEQFFGPGTRLTVL.

The chain employs TRBV11-2 and TRBJ2-1; TCRdb selects TRBD1, and the lack of DNA leaves this call unchecked. In germline, CDR1 is SGHAT, CDR2 FQNNGV. The CDR3 consists of 16 residues. The CDR3 protein is CASSRVATGGHNEQFF.

The chain combines TRBV6-1 with TRBJ2-7; TCRdb's D call, TRBD1, is unchecked because there is no DNA. This CDR3 is 13 amino acids long. Looked up from germline, CDR1 is MNHNS and CDR2 is SASEGT. The CDR3 protein is CATSDRGELEQYF.

The J gene is TRBJ2-3, the V gene TRBV20-1; TCRdb's D call, TRBD1, is unchecked because there is no DNA. This CDR3 contains 13 residues. CDR1 and CDR2 from the germline V gene are DFQATT and SNEGSKA (reference sequence). CDR3 amino acids: CSAPGAFTDTQYF.

The rearrangement links TRBV5-1 to TRBJ2-3; TCRdb lists TRBD1, though no DNA is available to test this call. The CDR3 runs to 15 residues. In germline, CDR1 is SGHRS, CDR2 YFSETQ. The CDR3 is CASSLEGRRTDTQYF.

The V and J genes are TRBV21-1 and TRBJ1-2; with no DNA, the TCRdb D assignment of TRBD1 cannot be verified. TRBV21-1 is labeled a pseudogene. The CDR3 is 15 amino acids. CDR3: CASSIRGTEDYGYTF.

The chain combines TRBV30 with TRBJ1-2; TCRdb's D call of TRBD1 is untestable without DNA. Germline loops: CDR1 GTSNPN, CDR2 SVGIG (reference sequence). This CDR3 spans 13 amino acids. CDR3 sequence: CAWTRTDPNGYTF.

The chain recombines TRBV7-2 with TRBJ2-1; TCRdb's D call of TRBD1 is untestable without DNA. Germline CDR1 SGHTA, CDR2 FQGNSA. CDR3 length: 14 amino acids. The CDR3 reads CASSWGGDYNEQFF.

V gene TRBV5-6 combines with J gene TRBJ2-1; TCRdb lists TRBD1, though no DNA is available to test this call. The CDR3 has 16 residues. Germline V lookup: CDR1 SGHDT, CDR2 YYEEEE. The CDR3 loop reads CASSGTDRVSYNEQFF.

The CDR3 region is CASSQGPYNEQFF. The rearrangement joins TRBV3-1 to TRBJ2-1. The CDR3 has 13 amino acids. Germline CDR1 and CDR2: LGHDT and YNNKEL (reference sequence).